This TCR beta chain was sequenced in a study of blood T cell repertoires in COVID-19. Overall study: Specimens from acute and convalescent COVID-19 originated in the United States, Italy and Spain. Sources were T cells, B-cell-depleted T cells, or PBMCs; the material itself was cDNA or gDNA.

This clone was detected only a few times. The CDR3 runs 16 residues. The germline V gene has CDR1 SGHRS and CDR2 YFSETQ. V was cut by 0 bases and J by 2 bases, with 11 bases left in between. Per the original data handling: Amplification from reference gene primers served as the basis for estimated nucleated cell counts. Measured with immunoSEQ multiplex PCR; TCRdb has only the in-frame clones, and not every one. For V, J and clone size, that table is used; D and trimming come from the DNA. The repertoire holds fewer than 250,000 clones, around 86% seen once, with around 1.7% in the top ten. This chain uses TRBV5-1 with TRBJ2-2; a possible D gene is TRBD2 (7 bases). Source material: peripheral blood. The sequence came from an older woman who had recovered from COVID-19. The CDR3 protein is CASSLEGGRNTGELFF. CDR3 sequence (DNA): TGCGCCAGCAGCTTGGAGGGGGGGCGCAACACCGGGGAGCTGTTTTTT.